Listed below are T cell receptor beta chains from one sample, sequenced in a study of blood T cell repertoires in COVID-19. TCRdb keeps only in-frame clones here, not all; method: immunoSEQ multiplex PCR. The table has a few hundred thousand clones, less than 90% seen once. The sequenced material came from peripheral blood. Receptors originate from a man in his sixties who had recovered from COVID-19. Both conserved end residues are part of each CDR3. A D gene is named only where the DNA matches it firmly. Clone size is not always given. Where it is, it says once, few, many or a class for expanded clones.

V gene: TRBV12-3/TRBV12-4; clone size: .; J gene: TRBJ1-3; D gene: .; CDR3 protein: CASSFGPGNTIYF; CDR3 DNA: TGTGCCAGCAGTTTTGGGCCCGGAAACACCATATATTTT
V gene: TRBV9; clone size: .; J gene: TRBJ2-3; D gene: TRBD2; CDR3 protein: CASSVELAGGADTQYF; CDR3 DNA: TGTGCCAGCAGCGTAGAGTTAGCGGGGGGAGCAGATACGCAGTATTTT
V gene: TRBV10-1; clone size: .; J gene: TRBJ1-2; D gene: TRBD1; CDR3 protein: CASSGGTALSNYGYTF; CDR3 DNA: TGCGCCAGCAGCGGTGGGACAGCGCTTTCTAACTATGGCTACACCTTC
V gene: TRBV14; clone size: .; J gene: TRBJ2-7; D gene: TRBD2; CDR3 protein: CASSQPGLARGYEQYF; CDR3 DNA: TGTGCCAGCAGCCAACCGGGACTAGCGAGGGGCTACGAGCAGTACTTC
V gene: TRBV4-2; clone size: .; J gene: TRBJ1-1; D gene: .; CDR3 protein: CASSQGRGSGAFF; CDR3 DNA: TGTGCCAGCAGCCAAGGGAGGGGATCGGGAGCTTTCTTT
V gene: TRBV25-1; clone size: once; J gene: TRBJ1-2; D gene: TRBD1; CDR3 protein: CASSSGGAGNYGYTF; CDR3 DNA: TGTGCCAGCAGTTCAGGGGGCGCCGGGAATTATGGCTACACCTTC
V gene: TRBV18; clone size: .; J gene: TRBJ2-2; D gene: .; CDR3 protein: CASSPDTGELFF; CDR3 DNA: TGTGCCAGCTCACCCGACACCGGGGAGCTGTTTTTT
V gene: TRBV15; clone size: .; J gene: TRBJ1-1; D gene: TRBD1; CDR3 protein: CATSRDRGQEAFF; CDR3 DNA: TGTGCCACCAGCAGAGACAGGGGGCAAGAAGCTTTCTTT
V gene: TRBV7-2; clone size: few; J gene: TRBJ2-1; D gene: TRBD2; CDR3 protein: CASSLAGRGRYNEQFF; CDR3 DNA: TGTGCCAGCAGCTTAGCGGGCCGCGGGAGGTACAATGAGCAGTTCTTC
V gene: TRBV28; clone size: .; J gene: TRBJ1-1; D gene: .; CDR3 protein: CASRTLYRDTEAFF; CDR3 DNA: TGTGCCAGCAGAACGCTGTACAGGGACACTGAAGCTTTCTTT
V gene: TRBV29-1; clone size: .; J gene: TRBJ2-7; D gene: .; CDR3 protein: CSVEWANEQYF; CDR3 DNA: TGCAGCGTTGAATGGGCCAACGAGCAGTACTTC
V gene: TRBV2; clone size: once; J gene: TRBJ1-2; D gene: TRBD1; CDR3 protein: CASRGPGQGNGYTF; CDR3 DNA: TGTGCCAGCAGGGGACCGGGACAGGGAAATGGCTACACCTTC
V gene: TRBV7-8; clone size: .; J gene: TRBJ2-3; D gene: TRBD2; CDR3 protein: CASSTSGTSGGSTQYF; CDR3 DNA: TGTGCCAGCAGCACCTCCGGGACTAGCGGGGGGAGTACGCAGTATTTT
V gene: TRBV10-1; clone size: .; J gene: TRBJ2-2; D gene: .; CDR3 protein: CASTNDVRGFGELFF; CDR3 DNA: TGCGCCAGCACCAACGATGTACGAGGGTTCGGGGAGCTGTTTTTT
V gene: TRBV7-8; clone size: .; J gene: TRBJ1-3; D gene: .; CDR3 protein: CASSLQAGSGNTIYF; CDR3 DNA: TGTGCCAGCAGCTTACAGGCGGGGTCTGGAAACACCATATATTTT
V gene: TRBV28; clone size: .; J gene: TRBJ1-1; D gene: .; CDR3 protein: CASSPSGSDTEAFF; CDR3 DNA: TGTGCCAGCAGTCCCTCAGGGTCGGACACTGAAGCTTTCTTT
V gene: TRBV4-1; clone size: .; J gene: TRBJ1-4; D gene: TRBD1; CDR3 protein: CASSGRRTGINEKLFF; CDR3 DNA: TGCGCCAGCAGCGGACGCAGGACAGGGATTAATGAAAAACTGTTTTTT
V gene: TRBV7-2; clone size: .; J gene: TRBJ2-5; D gene: TRBD2; CDR3 protein: CAGRRGLMETQYF; CDR3 DNA: TGTGCCGGTCGGCGGGGACTAATGGAGACCCAGTACTTC
V gene: TRBV7-8; clone size: few; J gene: TRBJ1-2; D gene: .; CDR3 protein: CASSLLVANYGYTF; CDR3 DNA: TGTGCCAGCAGCTTATTAGTAGCTAACTATGGCTACACCTTC
V gene: TRBV23-1; clone size: .; J gene: TRBJ2-5; D gene: TRBD1; CDR3 protein: CASNRYGTGGDVETQYF; CDR3 DNA: TGCGCCAGCAACCGTTACGGGACAGGGGGAGATGTAGAGACCCAGTACTTC
V gene: TRBV5-1; clone size: .; J gene: TRBJ2-2; D gene: TRBD1; CDR3 protein: CASSSDRAIRELFF; CDR3 DNA: TGCGCCAGCAGCTCGGACAGGGCGATCAGGGAGCTGTTTTTT
V gene: TRBV25-1; clone size: .; J gene: TRBJ1-1; D gene: TRBD1; CDR3 protein: CASRRQGLGAEAFF; CDR3 DNA: TGTGCCAGCAGACGACAGGGACTGGGAGCTGAAGCTTTCTTT
V gene: TRBV2; clone size: many; J gene: TRBJ1-4; D gene: TRBD1; CDR3 protein: CASSRDSYEKLFF; CDR3 DNA: TGTGCCAGCAGCCGGGACAGTTATGAAAAACTGTTTTTT
V gene: TRBV7-6; clone size: few; J gene: TRBJ1-1; D gene: .; CDR3 protein: CASSLDPDSGAFF; CDR3 DNA: TGTGCCAGCAGCTTAGATCCGGACAGTGGGGCTTTCTTT
V gene: TRBV11-2; clone size: .; J gene: TRBJ2-1; D gene: .; CDR3 protein: CASSLGVGLNEQFF; CDR3 DNA: TGTGCCAGCAGCTTAGGGGTGGGGCTTAATGAGCAGTTCTTC
V gene: TRBV29-1; clone size: .; J gene: TRBJ2-7; D gene: TRBD1; CDR3 protein: CSVELGQGITYEQYF; CDR3 DNA: TGCAGCGTTGAGCTTGGACAGGGGATTACCTACGAGCAGTACTTC
V gene: TRBV6-5; clone size: .; J gene: TRBJ1-1; D gene: .; CDR3 protein: CASTHRGGMNTEAFF; CDR3 DNA: TGTGCCAGCACCCACCGTGGCGGGATGAACACTGAAGCTTTCTTT
V gene: TRBV7-9; clone size: .; J gene: TRBJ2-7; D gene: TRBD2; CDR3 protein: CASSPGGMSYEQYF; CDR3 DNA: TGTGCCAGCAGCCCCGGGGGGATGTCCTACGAGCAGTACTTC
V gene: TRBV5-6; clone size: .; J gene: TRBJ2-7; D gene: .; CDR3 protein: CASSLSGRVYEQYF; CDR3 DNA: TGTGCCAGCAGCTTATCGGGCAGGGTCTACGAGCAGTACTTC
V gene: TRBV5-1; clone size: .; J gene: TRBJ2-1; D gene: TRBD2; CDR3 protein: CASSFTGTTYPNEQFF; CDR3 DNA: TGCGCCAGCAGCTTTACCGGGACTACCTATCCCAATGAGCAGTTCTTC
V gene: TRBV2; clone size: .; J gene: TRBJ1-4; D gene: .; CDR3 protein: CASSRGATNEKLFF; CDR3 DNA: TGTGCCAGCAGTAGGGGTGCAACTAATGAAAAACTGTTTTTT
V gene: TRBV19; clone size: .; J gene: TRBJ1-2; D gene: TRBD1; CDR3 protein: CASSEQGMNYGYTF; CDR3 DNA: TGTGCCAGTTCTGAACAGGGGATGAACTATGGCTACACCTTC
V gene: TRBV29-1; clone size: .; J gene: TRBJ2-1; D gene: TRBD1; CDR3 protein: CSGGKSTGGSYNEQFF; CDR3 DNA: TGCAGCGGCGGGAAGTCGACAGGGGGTTCCTACAATGAGCAGTTCTTC
V gene: TRBV7-6; clone size: once; J gene: TRBJ2-1; D gene: TRBD2; CDR3 protein: CASSAQLAGGLYNEQFF; CDR3 DNA: TGTGCCAGCAGCGCACAACTAGCGGGGGGTCTATACAATGAGCAGTTCTTC
V gene: TRBV19; clone size: once; J gene: TRBJ1-2; D gene: TRBD1; CDR3 protein: CATTGVYGYTF; CDR3 DNA: TGTGCCACAACAGGGGTTTATGGCTACACCTTC
V gene: TRBV2; clone size: .; J gene: TRBJ1-2; D gene: TRBD1; CDR3 protein: CASTGATGLTYGYTF; CDR3 DNA: TGTGCCAGCACGGGTGCGACAGGGCTAACCTATGGCTACACCTTC
V gene: TRBV29-1; clone size: .; J gene: TRBJ2-1; D gene: TRBD2; CDR3 protein: CSVTGTTRNEQFF; CDR3 DNA: TGCAGCGTGACCGGGACTACGAGGAATGAGCAGTTCTTC
V gene: TRBV25-1; clone size: few; J gene: TRBJ1-2; D gene: .; CDR3 protein: CASSEWAASNYGYTF; CDR3 DNA: TGTGCCAGCAGTGAGTGGGCAGCTTCTAACTATGGCTACACCTTC
V gene: TRBV5-1; clone size: .; J gene: TRBJ2-1; D gene: .; CDR3 protein: CASSVQGLIHNEQFF; CDR3 DNA: TGCGCCAGCAGCGTACAGGGCCTTATCCACAATGAGCAGTTCTTC
V gene: TRBV7-2; clone size: few; J gene: TRBJ1-1; D gene: TRBD1; CDR3 protein: CASSLMRQGATEAFF; CDR3 DNA: TGTGCCAGCAGCCTCATGAGACAGGGGGCCACTGAAGCTTTCTTT